The present T cell receptor beta chain was sequenced within a study of T-cell memory formation after mild COVID-19. Study-level results: Clonal second-wave expansions that peaked on day 37 had unconfirmed SARS-CoV-2 specificity.

The CDR3 contains 11 residues. Germline V CDR1 and CDR2: SGHRS, YFSETQ. TCRdb reanalysed the 5' RACE reads using MiXCR and keeps one entry per CDR3 protein. Here the sample spans fewer than 400,000 distinct CDR3 sequences, 13% being singletons. Note on this clonotype: Its antigen remains unknown. A single base separates this from a much larger clone, so it may be a read error.

The clonotype originates from a man in his late teens or twenties who had mild COVID-19 (a few samples of this study predate the infection). Cell type and time point are not known. Sequences were obtained from PBMCs or a T cell subset sorted from them (not recorded which). The chain recombines TRBV5-1 with TRBJ2-2; D ambiguous. CDR3 amino acids: CAGSFTGELFF. In nucleotides, the CDR3 is TGCGCCGGCAGCTTCACCGGGGAGCTGTTTTTT.